This TCR beta chain was obtained from a study of control samples from healthy donors and cancer patients. This CDR3 region has 19 residues. The V gene lost 0 bases and the J gene lost 3 bases, with 23 bases spanning the gap. Germline CDR1 reads KGHSH; CDR2 reads LQKENI. Produced via immunoSEQ multiplex PCR; TCRdb's table is partial and in-frame only. The table lists some 140,000 clones, around nine tenths of them singletons. This TCR was sampled from a man under 40 in good health. The chain has TRBV18 and TRBJ1-2; tentatively, D is TRBD1 (5 bases). The sequenced sample consisted of blood. The CDR3 is CASSPPDSRTVEPHYGYTF. The CDR3, as DNA: TGTGCCAGCTCACCACCCGACAGCCGAACTGTGGAACCGCACTATGGCTACACCTTC.